The 16 T cell receptor beta chains in this list originate from one sample, sequenced in a study of shared clonotypes between healthy human individuals. The data were produced by immunoSEQ multiplex PCR, yet TCRdb's version contains in-frame clones alone and is incomplete. The data hold 2.3 million or so clones, with over 85% observed a single time. Sequencing was done on a sample of naive CD4+ T cells from PBMCs. Subset denoted: CD45RA+ positively selected. These receptors were collected from a young man in good health. Some clones in this sample may be carry-over from other donors' samples.

This clone was counted a single time. The genes are TRBV27 and TRBJ2-2; the D is unclear. With 6 bases removed from V and 3 bases from J, the gap between germline ends came to 14 bases. Looked up from germline, CDR1 is MNHEY and CDR2 is SMNVEV (reference sequence). The CDR3 covers 15 residues. CDR3 region: CASRRFASDTGELFF. Written as DNA, the CDR3 is TGTGCCAGCAGGAGGTTTGCGAGTGACACCGGGGAGCTGTTTTTT.

The rearrangement links TRBV9 to TRBJ2-1; no clear D. CDR3 size: 14 residues. Germline V gene lookup returns CDR1 SGDLS and CDR2 YYNGEE. Trimming stripped 7 bases from V and 1 base from J, with 12 bases between. The CDR3 loop is CASQPGVSYNEQFF. The CDR3 coding sequence is TGTGCCAGCCAGCCCGGAGTTTCCTACAATGAGCAGTTCTTC.

The CDR3 region has the DNA TGTGCCTCCAGTTTATATGTGGCGGATCTATACGAGCAGTACTTC. It is translated as CASSLYVADLYEQYF. The chain has TRBV27 and TRBJ2-7; D gene ambiguous. Germline values: CDR1 MNHEY, CDR2 SMNVEV (reference sequence). This CDR3 comprises 15 residues. The germline V and J ends were trimmed by 11 bases and 4 bases, with 24 bases remaining between them.

The V and J genes are TRBV29-1 and TRBJ2-1, with D possibly matching TRBD2 (6 bases). Trimming removed 4 bases from V and 2 bases from J, with 9 bases in between. This CDR3 has 13 amino acids. Germline loops: CDR1 SQVTM, CDR2 ANQGSEA. This CDR3 is CSVAGVAYNEQFF. In DNA form, the CDR3 reads TGCAGCGTTGCGGGGGTGGCCTACAATGAGCAGTTCTTC.

In the case of this clone: No DNA is shown, since the ends of the CDR3 on it are uncertain; the CDR3 is the one TCRdb lists. V gene TRBV28 combines with J gene TRBJ1-3; TRBD1, the table's D call, was not compared with the DNA. The CDR3 contains 15 residues when both ends are counted. Germline CDR1 and CDR2: MDHEN and SYDVKM. CDR3 sequence: CASSTSDRGGNTIYF.

The V gene is TRBV4-2, the J gene TRBJ1-3, with a weak D call TRBD1 (6 bases). Trimming removed 4 bases at V and 0 bases at J, with 22 bases between. This CDR3 is built from 19 residues. Germline CDR1 is LGHNA and CDR2 is YNFKEQ. The CDR3 bases are TGTGCCAGCAGCCCTCTTCTGACAGGCCCGAACTACTCTGGAAACACCATATATTTT. Protein: CASSPLLTGPNYSGNTIYF.

This clone was seen a few times. V and J are TRBV28 and TRBJ1-5; D possibly corresponds to TRBD1 (5 bases). CDR3 size: 15 residues. V was cut by 7 bases and J by 2 bases, with 15 bases left in between. Germline V gene lookup returns CDR1 MDHEN and CDR2 SYDVKM. CDR3 DNA sequence: TGTGCCAGCAAAAGAGGGGAAGTGGGCAATCAGCCCCAGCATTTT. This translates into CASKRGEVGNQPQHF.

The chain recombines TRBV29-1 with TRBJ2-5, with D tentatively TRBD1 or TRBD2 (5 bases each). V lost 8 bases and J lost 2, with 15 bases in between. The CDR3 spans 13 residues. The germline V gene has CDR1 SQVTM and CDR2 ANQGSEA. In DNA, the CDR3 is TGCAGCACCAGTTCGGGACCACAAGAGACCCAGTACTTC. It specifies CSTSSGPQETQYF.

V gene TRBV5-1 combines with J gene TRBJ1-1, with D uncertain. Germline lookup yields CDR1 SGHRS and CDR2 YFSETQ. The CDR3 totals 15 residues. Trimming left V 0 bases short and J 0 bases short, with 9 bases between. The chain's CDR3 is CASSLVGNVNTEAFF. CDR3 nucleotide sequence: TGCGCCAGCAGCTTGGTAGGCAACGTGAACACTGAAGCTTTCTTT.

This clone was seen a few times. The chain combines TRBV6-4 with TRBJ1-2; no reliable D call. The V and J ends lost 2 bases and 3 bases respectively, with 1 base between them. In germline, CDR1 is MRHNA, CDR2 SNTAGT. This CDR3 spans 11 amino acids. DNA for the CDR3: TGTGCCAGCAGTGACGACTATGGCTACACCTTC. Protein product: CASSDDYGYTF.

The chain combines TRBV5-1 with TRBJ2-1; possible D gene TRBD1, 5 bases. CDR1 is SGHRS and CDR2 is YFSETQ in the germline V gene. V dropped 0 bases and J dropped 7 bases, with 11 bases sitting between them. This CDR3 is built from 14 residues. In DNA form, the CDR3 reads TGCGCCAGCAGCTTGGAGACAGTCCTTAATGAGCAGTTCTTC. This codes for CASSLETVLNEQFF.

This sequence joins TRBV6-4 and TRBJ1-2; TRBD1 matches at 11 bases. The CDR3 contains 17 residues. V dropped 11 bases and J dropped 1; count of bases not matched to a gene: 15. Per the germline V gene, CDR1 is MRHNA and CDR2 is SNTAGT. This CDR3 is CACTSPDRGPGNYGYTF. In nucleotides, the CDR3 is TGTGCCTGCACCAGCCCGGACAGGGGGCCGGGTAACTATGGCTACACCTTC.

The chain combines TRBV28 with TRBJ2-2; 7 nucleotides match TRBD2. The CDR3 is 15 residues long. Germline V gene data show CDR1 as MDHEN and CDR2 as SYDVKM. V lost 6 bases and J lost 5; bases outside the gene matches: 9. In DNA form, the CDR3 reads TGTGCCAGCAGGAGGACAATGCGGGGGACCGGGGAGCTGTTTTTT. This codes for CASRRTMRGTGELFF.

Details on this clone: Other DNA sequences in this specimen translate into the identical CDR3. V usage is TRBV5-1 and J usage is TRBJ2-3; TRBD2 is a possible D gene (5 bases). The CDR3 is made up of 15 amino acids. V lost 2 bases, J lost 1 base, and 11 bases lay in between. The germline V gene encodes CDR1 SGHRS and CDR2 YFSETQ. This CDR3 reads CASSLGWGGTDTQYF. CDR3 nucleotides: TGCGCCAGCAGCTTAGGATGGGGAGGCACAGATACGCAGTATTTT. Full variable domain (missing parts from reference TRBV5-1 and TRBJ2-3): KAGVTQTPRYLIKTRGQQVTLSCSPISGHRSVSWYQQTPGQGLQFLFEYFSETQRNKGNFPGRFSGRQFSNSRSEMNVSTLELGDSALYLCASSLGWGGTDTQYFGPGTRLTVL.

V usage is TRBV14 and J usage is TRBJ2-1; D not resolved. V lost 4 bases to trimming and J lost 2 bases, with 9 bases between them. This CDR3 region has 14 residues. CDR1 and CDR2 from the germline V gene are SGHDN and FVKESK. The CDR3 spells CASSRVTAYNEQFF. As DNA, the CDR3 is TGTGCCAGCAGCCGGGTCACGGCCTACAATGAGCAGTTCTTC.

V usage is TRBV6-6 and J usage is TRBJ1-5, with 8 bases aligning to TRBD1. The germline V gene has CDR1 MNHNY and CDR2 SVGAGI (reference sequence). Trimming removed 7 bases from V and 6 bases from J; junction bases left unmatched: 8. The CDR3 length is 14 residues. CDR3 in DNA: TGTGCCAGCACCCAGGGGGCGGGAGGTCAGCCCCAGCATTTT. It specifies CASTQGAGGQPQHF.